This T cell receptor (beta chain) was sequenced in a study of blood T cell repertoires in COVID-19. Study as a whole: Sites across the United States, Italy and Spain contributed samples from acute and convalescent COVID-19. T cells, B-cell-depleted T cells, or PBMCs provided the cDNA or gDNA that served as material.

Under the authors' procedure: Reference gene primer amplification in the assay estimated nucleated cell counts. Only in-frame clones appear in the TCRdb table, and some are missing; sequencing was by immunoSEQ multiplex PCR. The DNA was the basis for D and trimming; V, J and clone size are from that table. The repertoire includes about 180,000 clones, approximately 85% of them detected once, and roughly 9.2% sits in the top ten. The receptor comes from a woman aged 80 or over with acute or convalescent COVID-19. Sequencing was done on a sample of peripheral blood.

CDR3: CASSVLAENNEQFF. CDR3 sequence (DNA): TGTGCCAGCAGCGTTCTAGCGGAAAACAATGAGCAGTTCTTC. V is TRBV9 and J is TRBJ2-1, with 7 bases aligning to TRBD2. After removal of 2 bases from V and 5 bases from J, the junction contained 4 bases not matched to a gene. Germline CDR1 and CDR2: SGDLS and YYNGEE. The CDR3 totals 14 residues.